This passage covers 9 T cell receptor beta chains from one sample sequenced in a study of blood T cell repertoires in COVID-19. TCRdb keeps only in-frame clones here, not all; method: immunoSEQ multiplex PCR. The sample carries about 300,000 clones, 83% recorded once. Sequenced material: peripheral blood. The receptors were gathered from a woman between 50 and 59 years old with acute or convalescent COVID-19.

The chain employs TRBV27 and TRBJ2-7; possibly TRBD1 for D (5 bases). This CDR3 is 13 amino acids long. V was clipped by 0 bases and J by 6 bases, with 9 bases between them. Germline V gives CDR1 MNHEY, CDR2 SMNVEV (reference sequence). The CDR3 spells CASSLSVTAEQYF. The CDR3 DNA reads as TGTGCCAGCAGTTTATCTGTGACAGCCGAGCAGTACTTC.

This rearrangement joins TRBV5-4 to TRBJ1-6, with D possibly TRBD1 on 5 matching bases. CDR1 SGHNT and CDR2 YYREEE come from the germline V gene (reference sequence). The CDR3 is 16 residues long. V was cut by 5 bases and J by 8 bases, with 20 bases left in between. The CDR3 loop reads CASRPEEWGRDSPLHF. In DNA, the CDR3 is TGTGCCAGCAGACCCGAGGAGTGGGGCCGGGATTCACCCCTCCACTTT.

Details on this clone: This sample includes further DNA sequences coding for the same CDR3. This chain joins TRBV2 and TRBJ2-3; D is ambiguous. V was cut by 6 bases and J by 3 bases, with 7 bases left in between. CDR1 is SNHLY and CDR2 is FYNNEI in the germline V gene. The CDR3 is made up of 12 amino acids. The CDR3 is CASSPSTDTQYF. Written as DNA, the CDR3 is TGTGCCAGCAGCCCCAGTACAGATACGCAGTATTTT.

The chain employs TRBV2 and TRBJ1-5; the D gene is possibly TRBD1 (5 bases). The CDR3 sequence is 14 residues long. Trimming removed 3 bases from V and 3 bases from J, with 9 bases in between. The germline CDR1 and CDR2 sequences are SNHLY and FYNNEI. CDR3 in amino acids: CASSDRALNQPQHF. The DNA of the CDR3 is TGTGCCAGCAGTGACAGGGCCCTCAATCAGCCCCAGCATTTT.

This clone was recorded only once. This sequence joins TRBV9 and TRBJ2-1; 7 bases fit TRBD2. The CDR3 has 15 amino acids. V lost 4 bases and J lost 6; bases outside the gene matches: 10. Germline CDR1 is SGDLS and CDR2 is YYNGEE. CDR3 DNA: TGTGCCAGCAGCCCCCCGGGGGGAGTACGCAATGAGCAGTTCTTC. Protein sequence: CASSPPGGVRNEQFF.

J is TRBJ2-1 and V is TRBV30; no definite D call. Trimming left V 0 bases short and J 0 bases short, with 9 bases between. The CDR3 has 15 residues. Germline V CDR1 and CDR2: GTSNPN, SVGIG (reference sequence). CDR3 protein: CAWSVRSSSYNEQFF. The CDR3, as DNA: TGTGCCTGGAGTGTACGGTCTAGCTCCTACAATGAGCAGTTCTTC.

The chain uses TRBV12-3 or TRBV12-4 and TRBJ1-1, with a tentative D call TRBD1 (5 bases). Deletions cut 7 bases from V and 4 bases from J, with 13 bases between. The CDR3 has 13 residues. The CDR3 bases are TGTGCCAGCATCACCGCGGGGCGCACTGAAGCTTTCTTT. It specifies CASITAGRTEAFF.

This chain links TRBV7-2 with TRBJ2-7; TRBD2 aligns across 7 bases. The junction had 14 bases not matched to a gene; V was cut back by 5 bases and J by 4 bases. Germline CDR1 SGHTA, CDR2 FQGNSA. CDR3 size: 16 residues. For the CDR3, the DNA is TGTGCCAGCAGCCCGGCGGGAGCCCTCGGGGGATACGAGCAGTACTTC. It is translated as CASSPAGALGGYEQYF.

The chain couples TRBV21-1 to TRBJ2-5; TRBD2 is the table's D call, not checked against the DNA. TRBV21-1 is labeled a pseudogene. The CDR3 is made up of 19 amino acids. DNA for the CDR3: TGTGCCAGCAGCAAAGCGTATCTTCAGACGGACTCACTACAAGAGACCCAGTACTTC. The encoded protein is CASSKAYLQTDSLQETQYF.